This T cell receptor (beta chain) came from a study of T cell repertoires in cytomegalovirus infection. Study-wide findings and caveats: The ex vivo response was dominated by HLA-C-restricted CMV-specific TCR beta clonotypes.

Trimming stripped 4 bases from V and 8 bases from J, with 14 bases between. The length of the CDR3 is 14 residues. From the reads, TCRdb called clonotypes with MiXCR, one entry per CDR3 protein. The sample includes a few hundred thousand distinct CDR3 sequences, about 32% of them seen just once. This clonotype has a handful of counts. The antigen is not known. The sequencing used cultured PBMCs, collected from culture after CMV antigen stimulation. V gene TRBV12-3 or TRBV12-4 combines with J gene TRBJ1-4; no firm D call. The receptor's source is a human donor in good health (CMV status not recorded). Some clones in this sample may be carry-over from other donors' samples. CDR3 coding DNA: TGTGCCAGCAGTTCGTCCGGGGTGCGGGAAAAACTGTTTTTT. This translates into CASSSSGVREKLFF.